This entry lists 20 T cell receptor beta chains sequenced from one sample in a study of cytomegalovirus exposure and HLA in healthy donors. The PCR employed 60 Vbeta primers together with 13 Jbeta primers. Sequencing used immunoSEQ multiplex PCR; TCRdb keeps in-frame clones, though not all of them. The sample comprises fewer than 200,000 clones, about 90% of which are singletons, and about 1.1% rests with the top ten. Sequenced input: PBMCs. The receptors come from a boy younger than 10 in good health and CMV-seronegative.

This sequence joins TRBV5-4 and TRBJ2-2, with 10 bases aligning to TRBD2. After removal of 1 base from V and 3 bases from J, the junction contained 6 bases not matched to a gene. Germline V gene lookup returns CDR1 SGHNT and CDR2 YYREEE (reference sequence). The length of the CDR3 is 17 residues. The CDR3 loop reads CASSLLSLAGDTGELFF. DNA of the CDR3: TGTGCCAGCAGCTTGTTATCGCTAGCGGGAGACACCGGGGAGCTGTTTTTT. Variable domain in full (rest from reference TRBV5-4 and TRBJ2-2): ETGVTQSPTHLIKTRGQQVTLRCSSQSGHNTVSWYQQALGQGPQFIFQYYREEENGRGNFPPRFSGLQFPNYSSELNVNALELDDSALYLCASSLLSLAGDTGELFFGEGSRLTVL.

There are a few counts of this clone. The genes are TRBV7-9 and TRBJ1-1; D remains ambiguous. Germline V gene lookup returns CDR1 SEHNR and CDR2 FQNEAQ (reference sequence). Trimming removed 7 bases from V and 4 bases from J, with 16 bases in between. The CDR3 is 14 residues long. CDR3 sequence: CASTEGMGGTEAFF. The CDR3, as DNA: TGTGCCAGCACCGAAGGCATGGGAGGCACTGAAGCTTTCTTT.

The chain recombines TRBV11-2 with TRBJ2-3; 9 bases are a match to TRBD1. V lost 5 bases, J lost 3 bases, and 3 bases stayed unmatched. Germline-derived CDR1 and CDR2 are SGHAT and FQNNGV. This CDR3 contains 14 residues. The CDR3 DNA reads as TGTGCCAGCAGCCCGACAGGGGGGACAGATACGCAGTATTTT. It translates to CASSPTGGTDTQYF.

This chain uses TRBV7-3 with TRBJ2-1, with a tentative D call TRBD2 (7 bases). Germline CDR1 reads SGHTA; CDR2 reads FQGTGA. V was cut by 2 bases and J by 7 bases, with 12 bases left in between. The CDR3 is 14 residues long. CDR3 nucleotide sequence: TGTGCCAGCAGCTTACTAGGGGGGGGTAATGAGCAGTTCTTC. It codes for CASSLLGGGNEQFF.

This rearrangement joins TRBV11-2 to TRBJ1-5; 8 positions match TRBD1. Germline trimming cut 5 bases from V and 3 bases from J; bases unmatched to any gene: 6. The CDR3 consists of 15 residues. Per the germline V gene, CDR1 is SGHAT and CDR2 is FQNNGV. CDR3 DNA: TGTGCCAGCAGCCCGACAGGGGCTTTCAATCAGCCCCAGCATTTT. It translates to CASSPTGAFNQPQHF.

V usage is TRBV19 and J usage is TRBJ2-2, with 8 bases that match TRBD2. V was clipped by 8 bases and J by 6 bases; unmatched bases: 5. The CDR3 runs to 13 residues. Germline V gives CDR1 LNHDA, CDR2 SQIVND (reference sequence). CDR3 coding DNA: TGTGCCAGTGGTGAGCGGGGGTCCGGGGAGCTGTTTTTT. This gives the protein CASGERGSGELFF.

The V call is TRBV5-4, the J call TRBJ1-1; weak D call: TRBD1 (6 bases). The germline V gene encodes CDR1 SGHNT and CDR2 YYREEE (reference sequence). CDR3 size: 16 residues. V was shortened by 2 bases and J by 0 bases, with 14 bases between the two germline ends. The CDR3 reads CASSFWADRMNTEAFF. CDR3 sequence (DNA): TGTGCCAGCAGCTTTTGGGCGGACAGAATGAACACTGAAGCTTTCTTT.

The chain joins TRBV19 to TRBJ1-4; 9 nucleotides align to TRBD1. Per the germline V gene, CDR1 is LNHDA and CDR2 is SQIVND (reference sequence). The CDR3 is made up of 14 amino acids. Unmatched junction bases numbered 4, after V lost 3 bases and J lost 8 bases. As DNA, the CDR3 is TGTGCCAGTAGTATGGGGGACAGGGAAGAAAAACTGTTTTTT. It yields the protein CASSMGDREEKLFF.

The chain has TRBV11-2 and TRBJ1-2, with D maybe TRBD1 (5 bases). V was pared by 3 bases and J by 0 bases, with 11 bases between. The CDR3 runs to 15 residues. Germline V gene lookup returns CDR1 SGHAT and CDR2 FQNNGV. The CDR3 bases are TGTGCCAGCAGCTTCACTGGGGGGGCTAACTATGGCTACACCTTC. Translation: CASSFTGGANYGYTF.

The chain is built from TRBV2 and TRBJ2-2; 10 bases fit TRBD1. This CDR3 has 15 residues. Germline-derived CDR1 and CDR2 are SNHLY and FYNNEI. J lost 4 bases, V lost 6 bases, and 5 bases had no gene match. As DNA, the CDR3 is TGTGCCAGCAGCGGGACAGGGGTGAGCACCGGGGAGCTGTTTTTT. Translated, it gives CASSGTGVSTGELFF. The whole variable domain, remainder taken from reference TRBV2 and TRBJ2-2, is EPEVTQTPSHQVTQMGQEVILRCVPISNHLYFYWYRQILGQKVEFLVSFYNNEISEKSEIFDDQFSVERPDGSNFTLKIRSTKLEDSAMYFCASSGTGVSTGELFFGEGSRLTVL.

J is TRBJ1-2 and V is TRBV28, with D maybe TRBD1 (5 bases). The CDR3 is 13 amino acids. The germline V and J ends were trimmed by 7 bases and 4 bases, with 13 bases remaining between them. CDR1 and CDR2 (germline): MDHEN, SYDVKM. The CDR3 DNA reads TGTGCCAGCATCGGCCGGGACTTCTATGGCTACACCTTC. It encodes CASIGRDFYGYTF.

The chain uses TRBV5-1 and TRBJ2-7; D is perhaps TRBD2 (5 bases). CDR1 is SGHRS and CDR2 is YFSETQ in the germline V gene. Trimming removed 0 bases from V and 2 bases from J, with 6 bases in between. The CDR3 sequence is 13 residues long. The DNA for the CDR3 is TGCGCCAGCAGCTTGGGACTAACCTACGAGCAGTACTTC. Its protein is CASSLGLTYEQYF.

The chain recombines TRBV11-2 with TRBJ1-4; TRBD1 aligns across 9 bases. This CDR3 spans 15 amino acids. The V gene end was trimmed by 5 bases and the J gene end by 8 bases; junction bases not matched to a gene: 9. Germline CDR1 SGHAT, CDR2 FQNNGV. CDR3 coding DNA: TGTGCCAGCAGCCAGGACAGGGGCGGGAGGGAAAAACTGTTTTTT. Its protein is CASSQDRGGREKLFF.

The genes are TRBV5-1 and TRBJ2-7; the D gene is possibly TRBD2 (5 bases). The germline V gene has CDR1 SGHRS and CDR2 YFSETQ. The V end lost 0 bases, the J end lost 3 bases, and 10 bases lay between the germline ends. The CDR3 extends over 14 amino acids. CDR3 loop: CASSLGPGFYEQYF. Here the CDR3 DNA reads TGCGCCAGCAGCTTGGGTCCGGGATTCTACGAGCAGTACTTC.

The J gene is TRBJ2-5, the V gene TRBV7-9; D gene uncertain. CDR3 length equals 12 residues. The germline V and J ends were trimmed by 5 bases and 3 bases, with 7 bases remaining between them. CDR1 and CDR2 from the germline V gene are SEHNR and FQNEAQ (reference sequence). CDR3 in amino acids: CASSGEEETQYF. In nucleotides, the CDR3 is TGTGCCAGCAGCGGCGAGGAAGAGACCCAGTACTTC.

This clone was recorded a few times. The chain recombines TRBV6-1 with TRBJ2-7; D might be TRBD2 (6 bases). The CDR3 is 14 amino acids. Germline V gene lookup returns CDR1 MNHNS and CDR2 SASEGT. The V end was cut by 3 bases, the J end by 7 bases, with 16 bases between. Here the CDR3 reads CASSEEGWSREQYF. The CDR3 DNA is TGTGCCAGCAGTGAGGAGGGGTGGTCTCGGGAGCAGTACTTC.

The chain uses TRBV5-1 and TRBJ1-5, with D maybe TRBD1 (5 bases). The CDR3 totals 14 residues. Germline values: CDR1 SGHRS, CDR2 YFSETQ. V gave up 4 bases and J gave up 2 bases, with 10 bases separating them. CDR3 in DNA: TGCGCCAGCAGCCCGGGGGACGGCAATCAGCCCCAGCATTTT. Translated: CASSPGDGNQPQHF.

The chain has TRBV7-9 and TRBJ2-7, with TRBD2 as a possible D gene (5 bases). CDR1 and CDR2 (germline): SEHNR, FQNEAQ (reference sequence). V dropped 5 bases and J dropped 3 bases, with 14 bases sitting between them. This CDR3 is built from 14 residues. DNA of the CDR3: TGTGCCAGCAGCCCCCGCGGGTTGTTCTACGAGCAGTACTTC. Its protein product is CASSPRGLFYEQYF.

CDR3 coding DNA: TGTGCCAGCAGTGAATTATCTAGCGGGAGAACAGATACGCAGTATTTT. Translated, it gives CASSELSSGRTDTQYF. This chain joins TRBV25-1 and TRBJ2-3; 10 bases agree with TRBD2. Trimming took 1 base from V and 3 from J; bases not matched to a gene: 4. Germline CDR1 is MGHDK and CDR2 is SYGVNS. This CDR3 region has 16 residues.

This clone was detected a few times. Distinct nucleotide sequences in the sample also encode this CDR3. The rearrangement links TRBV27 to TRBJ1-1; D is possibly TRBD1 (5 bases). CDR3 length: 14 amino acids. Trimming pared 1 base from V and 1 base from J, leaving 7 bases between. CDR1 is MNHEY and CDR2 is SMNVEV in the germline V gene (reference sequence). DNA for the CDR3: TGTGCCAGCAGTTTATACAGGAGGAACACTGAAGCTTTCTTT. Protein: CASSLYRRNTEAFF.